This entry describes one T cell receptor (beta chain). No antigen is known for it. The germline CDR1 and CDR2 sequences are LNHDA and SQIVND (reference sequence). This CDR3 contains 15 residues. The V end was cut by 6 bases, the J end by 0 bases, with 11 bases between. The data belong to a study of OX40 agonist ivuxolimab in advanced cancers. Study results and limitations: Partial responders treated at 0.1-3.0 mg/kg exhibited clonal expansion among the lowest measured. Clonal expansion by week 6 occurred in CD4+ and CD8+ blood T cells (at 0.1 to 3.0 mg/kg). Researchers report that CD8+ T cells had, on average, more expanded clones than CD4+.

The data were produced by immunoSEQ multiplex PCR, yet TCRdb's version contains in-frame clones alone and is incomplete. The table lists 70,000 to 90,000 clones, over 75% of them singletons. This chain links TRBV19 with TRBJ1-4; D unresolved. This material consisted of CD4+ or CD8+ T cells sorted from blood, taken in a trial of the OX40 agonist ivuxolimab. The source is an adult with an advanced solid tumor such as melanoma, head and neck, liver or kidney cancer. The DNA for the CDR3 is TGTGCCAGTAGCAGAACCCGGGCAACTAATGAAAAACTGTTTTTT. Its translation: CASSRTRATNEKLFF.